This TCR beta chain was documented in a study of Graves' ophthalmopathy and Graves' hyperthyroidism. This clonotype has a count of ten or more. There are 14 residues in the CDR3. V lost 6 bases and J lost 2; bases outside the gene matches: 4. RNA transcripts provided the template for amplifying TCR beta CDR3 regions. HTBI primers served in a first-round RT-PCR, which a second-round multiplex PCR followed. MiXCR was run by TCRdb on the multiplex PCR reads, yielding one entry per CDR3 protein. Here the sample spans fewer than 600,000 distinct CDR3 sequences, 14% being singletons. This chain uses TRBV12-3 or TRBV12-4 with TRBJ1-5; 7 bases agree with TRBD1. The sequencing sample was made of blood. The sequence came from a woman aged 25 to 39 with Graves' ophthalmopathy. CDR3 sequence: CASRPTGGNQPQHF. DNA of the CDR3: TGTGCCAGCAGGCCCACAGGGGGCAATCAGCCCCAGCATTTT.